This is a list of T cell receptor beta chains from one sample in a study of T cell responses to AZD1222 COVID-19 vaccine. Only in-frame clones appear in the TCRdb table, and some are missing; sequencing was by immunoSEQ multiplex PCR. The sample lists 100,000 to 150,000 clones, roughly 90% seen once, with around 14% in the top ten. Here the sequenced sample was peripheral blood, taken on day 0 of AZD1222 vaccination. These TCRs come from an adult in good health. Each CDR3 is given with its conserved first and last residue. D genes are given only for firm matches. Some rows have no size entry. The others give once, few or many, or a class for an expanded clone.

CDR3 protein: CSGEGGTYLLHF
CDR3 DNA: TGCAGCGGGGAAGGGGGGACATATCTCCTCCACTTT
clone size: once
V gene: TRBV29-1
J gene: TRBJ1-6
CDR3 length: 12
D gene: NA

CDR3 protein: CASSPDRSNTEAFF
CDR3 DNA: TGTGCCAGTAGCCCGGACAGATCGAACACTGAAGCTTTCTTT
clone size: NA
V gene: TRBV19
J gene: TRBJ1-1
CDR3 length: 14
D gene: NA

CDR3 protein: CAWSSEVNTEAFF
CDR3 DNA: TGTGCCTGGAGTTCGGAAGTAAACACTGAAGCTTTCTTT
clone size: NA
V gene: TRBV30
J gene: TRBJ1-1
CDR3 length: 13
D gene: NA

CDR3 protein: CASSPGEGGNQPQHF
CDR3 DNA: TGTGCCAGCTCACCAGGGGAGGGAGGCAATCAGCCCCAGCATTTT
clone size: NA
V gene: TRBV18
J gene: TRBJ1-5
CDR3 length: 15
D gene: NA

CDR3 protein: CASSTKAQGAGDTQYF
CDR3 DNA: TGTGCCAGCAGCACAAAGGCCCAGGGGGCTGGAGATACGCAGTATTTT
clone size: NA
V gene: TRBV21-1
J gene: TRBJ2-3
CDR3 length: 16
D gene: NA

CDR3 protein: CASSLLSGPNYGYTF
CDR3 DNA: TGCGCCAGCAGCCTCTTATCGGGGCCAAACTATGGCTACACCTTC
clone size: NA
V gene: TRBV5-1
J gene: TRBJ1-2
CDR3 length: 15
D gene: NA

CDR3 protein: CASSSGTGHTGELFF
CDR3 DNA: TGTGCCAGCAGTTCGGGAACAGGGCACACCGGGGAGCTGTTTTTT
clone size: few
V gene: TRBV28
J gene: TRBJ2-2
CDR3 length: 15
D gene: NA

CDR3 protein: CASGWGFLNTEAFF
CDR3 DNA: TGTGCCAGCGGTTGGGGGTTTTTGAACACTGAAGCTTTCTTT
clone size: NA
V gene: TRBV18
J gene: TRBJ1-1
CDR3 length: 14
D gene: NA

CDR3 protein: CASSLGLGRSEAFF
CDR3 DNA: TGTGCCAGCAGCTTAGGGCTGGGTAGGTCTGAAGCTTTCTTT
clone size: NA
V gene: TRBV13
J gene: TRBJ1-1
CDR3 length: 14
D gene: NA

CDR3 protein: CATFGRKSNQPQHF
CDR3 DNA: TGTGCTACCTTTGGTAGGAAGAGCAATCAGCCCCAGCATTTT
clone size: NA
V gene: TRBV6-4
J gene: TRBJ1-5
CDR3 length: 14
D gene: NA

CDR3 protein: CASSYSGTSGGSEQFF
CDR3 DNA: TGTGCCAGCAGTTACTCAGGGACTAGCGGGGGTAGTGAGCAGTTCTTC
clone size: NA
V gene: TRBV6-2/TRBV6-3
J gene: TRBJ2-1
CDR3 length: 16
D gene: TRBD2

CDR3 protein: CASSLVGLGDTQYF
CDR3 DNA: TGTGCCAGCAGCTTAGTTGGGCTGGGAGATACGCAGTATTTT
clone size: NA
V gene: TRBV7-2
J gene: TRBJ2-3
CDR3 length: 14
D gene: NA

CDR3 protein: CASSVEGQANTEAFF
CDR3 DNA: TGTGCCAGCAGCGTTGAGGGACAGGCGAACACTGAAGCTTTCTTT
clone size: NA
V gene: TRBV9
J gene: TRBJ1-1
CDR3 length: 15
D gene: TRBD1

CDR3 protein: CASSYEGVSEQFF
CDR3 DNA: TGTGCCAGCAGTTACGAGGGGGTGAGTGAGCAGTTCTTC
clone size: NA
V gene: TRBV6-5
J gene: TRBJ2-1
CDR3 length: 13
D gene: NA

CDR3 protein: CASSLHRDWEAFF
CDR3 DNA: TGTGCCAGCAGCCTCCACAGGGATTGGGAAGCTTTCTTT
clone size: NA
V gene: TRBV7-2
J gene: TRBJ1-1
CDR3 length: 13
D gene: NA

CDR3 protein: CTSNPWQDYGYTF
CDR3 DNA: TGCACCAGCAACCCGTGGCAGGACTATGGCTACACCTTC
clone size: once
V gene: TRBV1
J gene: TRBJ1-2
CDR3 length: 13
D gene: NA

CDR3 protein: CASTTRAGTNTGELFF
CDR3 DNA: TGCGCCAGCACCACGAGAGCGGGGACGAACACCGGGGAGCTGTTTTTT
clone size: NA
V gene: TRBV4-1
J gene: TRBJ2-2
CDR3 length: 16
D gene: TRBD2

CDR3 protein: CASSLSSGLAEYF
CDR3 DNA: TGTGCCAGCAGTCTATCATCGGGACTCGCCGAGTACTTC
clone size: few
V gene: TRBV27
J gene: TRBJ2-7
CDR3 length: 13
D gene: NA

CDR3 protein: CASSDSGTESTDTQYF
CDR3 DNA: TGTGCCAGCAGCGACTCCGGGACAGAAAGCACAGATACGCAGTATTTT
clone size: NA
V gene: TRBV9
J gene: TRBJ2-3
CDR3 length: 16
D gene: TRBD1

CDR3 protein: CASSLGGRTEAFF
CDR3 DNA: TGTGCCAGCAGTTTGGGCGGACGGACTGAAGCTTTCTTT
clone size: NA
V gene: TRBV27
J gene: TRBJ1-1
CDR3 length: 13
D gene: NA

CDR3 protein: CASSLNRVGHTEAFF
CDR3 DNA: TGTGCCAGCAGCTTGAACAGGGTAGGTCACACTGAAGCTTTCTTT
clone size: once
V gene: TRBV5-4
J gene: TRBJ1-1
CDR3 length: 15
D gene: NA